This section outlines one TCR beta chain sequence together with its context. This clonotype came up many times. What antigen it recognizes has not been identified. There are no base qualities to consult, and no much larger clone falls within one base. Library method: RACE. Reads for this sample came from a NextSeq 500. During library preparation, unique molecular identifiers were attached to individual cDNA molecules so that TCRs could be counted in a quantitative, reproducible way. Both TCR alpha and TCR beta chains were sequenced from each blood RNA sample. The study's own analysis went as follows. A median of about 100,000 TCRs per sample was observed, with a range of about 20,000 to 700,000. The Decombinator software suite was used to annotate the V, J and CDR3 of the TCR reads. For the PS versus PT1 abundance plots, all samples were subsampled to the same number of TCRs (28,000). TCRs were defined as expanded if absent before sensitization and observed at least eight times at the 2-week time point. In TCRdb, the public reads were trimmed at Q25 with fastp and aligned with MiXCR, with productive beta chains retained. When rows share a CDR3 protein, they turn into one entry using the most common DNA and genes. The V and J calls shown here were made by TCRdb, not taken from the authors' results. This sample lists 150,000 to 200,000 distinct CDR3 sequences; 24% were detected once. Roughly 2.3% of the sample lies in the top ten.

This entry comes from a study of human T cells and chemical hapten exposure (dated by TCRdb to the early 2020s). As for the study more broadly: For sensitization, 2% DPC in acetone was applied to a 2 cm by 2 cm area of upper inner arm skin. Blood samples were taken from patients before sensitization (week 0) and at 2, 6 and about 24 weeks after DPC sensitization. This study followed changes in the peripheral blood TCR repertoire in vivo during primary and secondary sensitization of alopecia patients to the hapten diphenylcyclopropenone (DPC). Patch testing on the upper back used Finn chambers containing 0.01% DPC, with scoring done after 6 days according to International Contact Dermatitis Research Group standards. For TCR sequencing, blood came from 25 to 35 alopecia patients at anywhere from one to four time points (pre-sensitization, 2, 6 and 24 weeks). Libraries were pooled for sequencing, and per-sample TCR yields varied mainly because of small differences in library volumes within the pool. Weekly therapeutic DPC doses were additionally applied to the scalp of patients throughout the roughly 23-week study period. Most of the patients in the cohort were female, and the cohort covered alopecia areata with under or over 50% scalp involvement, alopecia totalis and alopecia universalis. What the authors observed across the whole study: The number of PT1 expanded TCRs positively correlated with patch test score, significant at thresholds 8, 16 and 32 but not 4. Compared with pre-sensitization or healthy control sets, expanded TCRs formed significantly more large CDR3 similarity clusters, which is consistent with antigen-driven responses. After repeated subsampling, changes were observed in the strength of the expansion versus patch-test correlation and in the threshold at which the correlation became significant. DPC sensitization did not change how many TCRs were above 1 in 1000 frequency, and no evidence was found of alterations in global repertoire structure. Because all patients had alopecia, a presumed autoimmune disease, the immune response of the patients might differ from that of healthy individuals.

The intended sense of this specimen's time point label: patch test 3, about 24 weeks after DPC sensitization. The meaning of the sample's treatment or condition label: therapeutic diphenylcyclopropenone sensitization with weekly scalp DPC. At each patch-test visit, blood was drawn before the patch test was applied. Patients were considered eligible if aged 18 to 70, diagnosed with alopecia and deemed suitable for DPC therapy, and patients were excluded if pregnant. Total RNA was isolated from unfractionated whole blood collected in Tempus Blood RNA tubes. V sheds 8 bases and J sheds 0 bases, leaving 10 bases between their ends. From the cysteine up to the phenylalanine, the CDR3 has a length of 13 residues. Of all the DNA, just the CDR3 is kept, 39 bases in frame from base 1.

The sample was whole blood, taken in connection with sensitization to the hapten diphenylcyclopropenone (DPC). This sequence originates from a woman aged 40 to 50 with alopecia areata. Some clones in this sample may be carry-over from other donors' samples. The sequence is built from TRBV12-3 or TRBV12-4 and TRBJ2-5; no D gene can be assigned with confidence. Read as DNA, the sequence is TGTGCCAGCTCCCTGGGGAACCAAGAGACCCAGTACTTC. Translated, this is CASSLGNQETQYF.